A selection of T cell receptor beta chains follows, all from one sample in a study of Tregs in tolerant kidney transplant recipients. Repertoires were generated with immunoSEQ multiplex PCR, while TCRdb's copy carries only in-frame clones and drops some. This sample has around 75,000 clones; 85% to 90% occur once, and the top ten carry approximately 0.4%. The starting material was CD4+ T cells from blood, obtained before the transplant. These receptors came from a human donor who received a combined kidney and bone marrow transplant. Both conserved end residues are part of each CDR3. The order of the fields is CDR3 protein, CDR3 DNA, clone size, D gene, V gene, J gene. D genes are given only for firm matches. The size field is filled for only some rows; it gives once, few, many or a size class.

CASTRVGGINTEAFF	TGCGCCAGCACCCGAGTGGGAGGGATAAACACTGAAGCTTTCTTT	few	.	TRBV5-1	TRBJ1-1
CSVGQTFSTDTQYF	TGCAGCGTTGGGCAGACTTTTAGCACAGATACGCAGTATTTT	few	.	TRBV29-1	TRBJ2-3
CASSSLQGNGYTF	TGTGCCAGCTCATCCTTACAGGGGAATGGCTACACCTTC	.	TRBD1	TRBV18	TRBJ1-2
CASREQGASTDTQYF	TGTGCCAGCAGGGAACAGGGGGCTAGCACAGATACGCAGTATTTT	.	TRBD1	TRBV28	TRBJ2-3
CASRVEEKLFF	TGTGCCAGCAGGGTTGAGGAAAAACTGTTTTTT	.	.	TRBV6-1	TRBJ1-4
CAISELSGGNYGYTF	TGTGCCATCAGTGAGTTGTCGGGGGGCAACTATGGCTACACCTTC	once	.	TRBV10-3	TRBJ1-2
CASKTGTETQYF	TGCGCCAGCAAGACAGGGACGGAGACCCAGTACTTC	.	TRBD1	TRBV5-1	TRBJ2-5
CAWRGVGSYEQYF	TGTGCCTGGAGGGGAGTAGGATCCTACGAGCAGTACTTC	.	.	TRBV30	TRBJ2-7
CASSVIHSEQYF	TGTGCCAGCAGTGTCATACACAGCGAGCAGTACTTC	.	.	TRBV2	TRBJ2-7
CASSPASGGGSSYEQYF	TGTGCCAGCTCACCAGCTAGCGGGGGGGGAAGCTCCTACGAGCAGTACTTC	.	TRBD2	TRBV18	TRBJ2-7
CASSLWQGGNQPQHF	TGTGCCAGCAGTTTATGGCAGGGGGGCAATCAGCCCCAGCATTTT	.	TRBD1	TRBV28	TRBJ1-5
CASRKERESYNEQFF	TGTGCCAGTAGGAAGGAGCGGGAGTCCTACAATGAGCAGTTCTTC	few	TRBD2	TRBV19	TRBJ2-1
CASSLRTPGGDTQYF	TGTGCCAGCAGCTTAAGGACTCCCGGGGGAGATACGCAGTATTTT	.	.	TRBV7-2	TRBJ2-3
CASSLELGAYEQYF	TGTGCCAGCAGCTTAGAGCTGGGCGCCTACGAGCAGTACTTC	.	.	TRBV11-2	TRBJ2-7
CASSLIPPSGTSGPYEQYF	TGCGCCAGCAGCTTGATCCCACCTTCCGGGACTAGCGGTCCCTACGAGCAGTACTTC	.	TRBD2	TRBV5-1	TRBJ2-7
CASSSRDRVYEQYF	TGTGCCAGCAGCTCCCGGGACAGGGTCTACGAGCAGTACTTC	.	TRBD1	TRBV7-9	TRBJ2-7
CASSLSGYGYGYTF	TGTGCCAGCAGCCTTTCAGGGTACGGCTATGGCTACACCTTC	.	.	TRBV28	TRBJ1-2
CASSSTGGSSFYEQYF	TGTGCCAGCAGTTCTACAGGGGGCTCTAGTTTCTACGAGCAGTACTTC	.	TRBD1	TRBV28	TRBJ2-7
CASSLQQIYNEQFF	TGTGCCAGCAGTTTACAACAAATATACAATGAGCAGTTCTTC	.	.	TRBV27	TRBJ2-1
CASSWRGQQPQHF	TGTGCCAGCAGTTGGAGGGGGCAACAGCCCCAGCATTTT	.	TRBD1	TRBV27	TRBJ1-5